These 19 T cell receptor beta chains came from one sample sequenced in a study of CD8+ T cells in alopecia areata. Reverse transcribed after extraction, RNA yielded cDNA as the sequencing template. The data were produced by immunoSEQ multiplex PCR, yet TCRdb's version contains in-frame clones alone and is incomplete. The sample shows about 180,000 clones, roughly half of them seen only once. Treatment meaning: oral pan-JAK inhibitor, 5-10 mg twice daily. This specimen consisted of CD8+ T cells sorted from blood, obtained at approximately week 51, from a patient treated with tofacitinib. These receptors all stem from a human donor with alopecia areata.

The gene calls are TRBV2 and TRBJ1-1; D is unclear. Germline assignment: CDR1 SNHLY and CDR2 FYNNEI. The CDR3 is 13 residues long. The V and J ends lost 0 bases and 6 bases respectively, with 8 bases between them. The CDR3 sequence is CASSEARWAEAFF. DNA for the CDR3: TGTGCCAGCAGTGAAGCCCGATGGGCTGAAGCTTTCTTT.

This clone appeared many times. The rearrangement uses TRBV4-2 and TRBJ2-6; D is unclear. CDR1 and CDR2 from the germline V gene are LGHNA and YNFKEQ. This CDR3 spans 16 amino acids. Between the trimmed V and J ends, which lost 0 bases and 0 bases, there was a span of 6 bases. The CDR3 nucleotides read TGTGCCAGCAGCCAAGATACCTCCTCTGGGGCCAACGTCCTGACTTTC. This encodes CASSQDTSSGANVLTF.

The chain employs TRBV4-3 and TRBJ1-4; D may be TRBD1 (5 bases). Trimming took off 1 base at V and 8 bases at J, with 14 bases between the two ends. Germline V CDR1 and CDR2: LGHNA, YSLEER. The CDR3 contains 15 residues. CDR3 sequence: CASSQVIGEGEKLFF. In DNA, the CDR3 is TGCGCCAGCAGCCAAGTGATAGGGGAAGGAGAAAAACTGTTTTTT.

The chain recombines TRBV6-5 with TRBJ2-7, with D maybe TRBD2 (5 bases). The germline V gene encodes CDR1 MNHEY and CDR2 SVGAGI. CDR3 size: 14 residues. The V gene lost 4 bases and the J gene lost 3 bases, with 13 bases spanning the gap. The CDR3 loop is CASSFSGKYYEQYF. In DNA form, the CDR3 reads TGTGCCAGCAGTTTCTCCGGGAAATACTACGAGCAGTACTTC.

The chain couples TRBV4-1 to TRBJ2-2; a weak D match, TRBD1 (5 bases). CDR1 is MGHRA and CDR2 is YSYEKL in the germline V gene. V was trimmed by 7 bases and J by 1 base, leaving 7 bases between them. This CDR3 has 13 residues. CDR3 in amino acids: CASTGQNTGELFF. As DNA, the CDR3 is TGCGCCAGCACAGGACAGAACACCGGGGAGCTGTTTTTT.

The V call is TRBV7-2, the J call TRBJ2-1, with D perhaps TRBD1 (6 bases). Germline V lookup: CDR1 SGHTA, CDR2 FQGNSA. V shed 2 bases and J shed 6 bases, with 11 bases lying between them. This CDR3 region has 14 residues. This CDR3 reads CASSLMNRVNEQFF. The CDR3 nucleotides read TGTGCCAGCAGCTTAATGAACAGGGTCAATGAGCAGTTCTTC.

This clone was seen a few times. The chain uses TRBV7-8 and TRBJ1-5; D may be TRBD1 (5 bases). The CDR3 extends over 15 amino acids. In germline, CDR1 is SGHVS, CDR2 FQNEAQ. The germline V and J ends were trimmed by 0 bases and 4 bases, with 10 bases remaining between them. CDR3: CASSLAGGGNQPQHF. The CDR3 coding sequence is TGTGCCAGCAGCTTAGCGGGGGGTGGAAATCAGCCCCAGCATTTT.

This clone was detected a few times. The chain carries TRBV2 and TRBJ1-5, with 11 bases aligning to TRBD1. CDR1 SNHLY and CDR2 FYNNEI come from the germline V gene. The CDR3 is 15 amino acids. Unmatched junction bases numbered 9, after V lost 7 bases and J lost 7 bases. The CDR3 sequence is CASTVGQGGWQPQHF. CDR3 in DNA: TGTGCCAGCACAGTGGGACAGGGGGGGTGGCAGCCCCAGCATTTT.

The CDR3 is CASSQSMASGDHNEQFF. CDR3 coding DNA: TGTGCCAGCAGCCAATCGATGGCTAGCGGGGACCACAATGAGCAGTTCTTC. The J gene is TRBJ2-1, the V gene TRBV16; 9 bases match TRBD2. J gave up 5 bases and V 0 bases, and 8 bases lay outside the gene matches. Germline V gives CDR1 KGHSY, CDR2 FQNENV. This CDR3 has 17 amino acids. Drawing the rest from reference TRBV16 and TRBJ2-1, the complete variable domain is GEEVAQTPKHLVRGEGQKAKLYCAPIKGHSYVFWYQQVLKNEFKFLISFQNENVFDETGMPKERFSAKCLPNSPCSLEIQATKLEDSAVYFCASSQSMASGDHNEQFFGPGTRLTVL.

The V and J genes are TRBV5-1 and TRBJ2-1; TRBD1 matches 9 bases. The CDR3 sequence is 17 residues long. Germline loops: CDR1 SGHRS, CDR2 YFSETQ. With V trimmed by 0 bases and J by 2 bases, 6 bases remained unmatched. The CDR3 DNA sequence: TGCGCCAGCAGCTTGGTGAGTGGGACAGGGCCCTACAATGAGCAGTTCTTC. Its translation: CASSLVSGTGPYNEQFF.

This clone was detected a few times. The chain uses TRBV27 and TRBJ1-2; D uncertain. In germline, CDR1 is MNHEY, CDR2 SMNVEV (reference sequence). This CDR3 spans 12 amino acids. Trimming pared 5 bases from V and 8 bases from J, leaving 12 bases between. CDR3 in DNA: TGTGCCAGCAGTGACCCAGCCCGAGGCTACACCTTC. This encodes CASSDPARGYTF.

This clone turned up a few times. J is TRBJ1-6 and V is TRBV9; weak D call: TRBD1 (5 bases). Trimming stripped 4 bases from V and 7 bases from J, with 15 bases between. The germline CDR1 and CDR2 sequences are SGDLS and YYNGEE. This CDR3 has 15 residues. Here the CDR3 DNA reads TGTGCCAGCAGCCCAAGCGGGGCAGCCAATTCACCCCTCCACTTT. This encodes CASSPSGAANSPLHF.

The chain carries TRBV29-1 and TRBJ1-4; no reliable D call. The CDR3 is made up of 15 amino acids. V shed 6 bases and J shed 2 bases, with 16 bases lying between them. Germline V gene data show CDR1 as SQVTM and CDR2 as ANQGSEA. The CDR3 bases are TGCAGCGTGACCCGGACCGGCGGCACTAATGAAAAACTGTTTTTT. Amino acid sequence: CSVTRTGGTNEKLFF.

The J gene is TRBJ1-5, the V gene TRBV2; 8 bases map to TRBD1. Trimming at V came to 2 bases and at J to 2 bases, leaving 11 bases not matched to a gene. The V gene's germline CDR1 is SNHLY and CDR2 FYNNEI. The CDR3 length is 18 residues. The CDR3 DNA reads TGTGCCAGCAGTGAAAACTTGCCAGGGGGCGAAGGCAATCAGCCCCAGCATTTT. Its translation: CASSENLPGGEGNQPQHF.

CDR3 amino acids: CASSLSTGGADNEQFF. The DNA for the CDR3 is TGTGCCAGCAGTTTATCGACCGGGGGGGCCGACAATGAGCAGTTCTTC. The chain is built from TRBV27 and TRBJ2-1, with 8 bases that match TRBD2. The CDR3 runs to 16 residues. V trimming: 0 bases; J trimming: 5 bases; junction bases outside the gene matches: 6. CDR1 is MNHEY and CDR2 is SMNVEV in the germline V gene (reference sequence).

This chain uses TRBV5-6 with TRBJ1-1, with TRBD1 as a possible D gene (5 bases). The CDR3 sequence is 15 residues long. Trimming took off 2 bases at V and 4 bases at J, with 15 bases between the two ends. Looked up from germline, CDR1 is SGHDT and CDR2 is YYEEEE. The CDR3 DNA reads TGTGCCAGCAGCTTCCGGGACCATGGAGCCACTGAAGCTTTCTTT. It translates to CASSFRDHGATEAFF.

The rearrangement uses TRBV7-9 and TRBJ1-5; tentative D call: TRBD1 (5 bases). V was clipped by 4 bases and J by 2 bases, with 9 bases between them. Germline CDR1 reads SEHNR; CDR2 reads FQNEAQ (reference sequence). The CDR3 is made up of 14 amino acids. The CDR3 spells CASSSGYGNQPQHF. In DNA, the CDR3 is TGTGCCAGCAGCTCAGGGTACGGCAATCAGCCCCAGCATTTT.

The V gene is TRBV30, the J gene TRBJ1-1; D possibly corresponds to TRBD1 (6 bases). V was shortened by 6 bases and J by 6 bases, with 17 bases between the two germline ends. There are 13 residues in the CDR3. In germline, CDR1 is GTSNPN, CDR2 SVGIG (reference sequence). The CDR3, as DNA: TGTGCCTGTGATCGTCAGGGGCAGGCTGAAGCTTTCTTT. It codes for CACDRQGQAEAFF.

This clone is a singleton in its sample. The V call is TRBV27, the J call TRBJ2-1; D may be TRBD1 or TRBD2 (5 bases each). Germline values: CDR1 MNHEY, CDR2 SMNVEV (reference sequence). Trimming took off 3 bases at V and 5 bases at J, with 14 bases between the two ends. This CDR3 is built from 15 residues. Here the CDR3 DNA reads TGTGCCAGCAGTTTGGGGGTGGGTATCGACAATGAGCAGTTCTTC. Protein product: CASSLGVGIDNEQFF.